Listed below are T cell receptor beta chains from one sample, sequenced in a study of T cell responses to AZD1222 COVID-19 vaccine. Repertoires were generated with immunoSEQ multiplex PCR, while TCRdb's copy carries only in-frame clones and drops some. The table lists about 97,000 clones, about 87% of them singletons. The source material was peripheral blood, sampled 28 days after the second AZD1222 dose. All receptors come from an adult who received the AZD1222 COVID-19 vaccine. CDR3s include the opening cysteine and the closing phenylalanine or tryptophan. The D gene is left open where the match is weak. A row's size may be missing; if present it is once, few, many or a size class.

V gene	D gene	CDR3 length	clone size	J gene	CDR3 protein	CDR3 DNA
TRBV7-9	-	14	-	TRBJ1-6	CASSLEGFESPLHF	TGTGCCAGCAGCTTAGAGGGCTTCGAGTCACCCCTCCACTTT
TRBV5-1	-	16	-	TRBJ1-4	CASSPGVRGQSEKLFF	TGCGCCAGCAGCCCCGGGGTTCGCGGGCAGTCTGAAAAACTGTTTTTT
TRBV6-1	-	12	-	TRBJ1-2	CASSDRDYGYTF	TGTGCCAGCAGTGACCGAGACTATGGCTACACCTTC
TRBV5-4	-	14	-	TRBJ1-2	CASGLRQELRGYTF	TGTGCCAGCGGGTTACGACAGGAGTTGCGTGGCTACACCTTC
TRBV6-5	TRBD1	15	few	TRBJ1-1	CATMGQSLMNTEAFF	TGTGCCACCATGGGACAGAGCCTCATGAACACTGAAGCTTTCTTT
TRBV7-2	-	15	-	TRBJ2-3	CASSLVSLSTDTQYF	TGTGCCAGCAGCTTAGTTTCACTAAGCACAGATACGCAGTATTTT
TRBV3-1/TRBV3-2	-	14	-	TRBJ2-7	CASSQRGSSYEQYF	TGTGCCAGCAGCCAGCGGGGAAGCTCCTACGAGCAGTACTTC
TRBV5-4	-	13	-	TRBJ2-7	CASRGSVLTEQYF	TGTGCCAGCAGGGGGTCTGTCCTGACGGAGCAGTACTTC
TRBV5-4	-	15	-	TRBJ2-1	CASSLNRELGNEQFF	TGTGCCAGCAGTTTGAACAGGGAGTTAGGCAATGAGCAGTTCTTC
TRBV9	-	15	-	TRBJ1-6	CASSTFDSLNSPLHF	TGTGCCAGCAGCACGTTCGACAGCCTAAATTCACCCCTCCACTTT
TRBV20-1	-	13	-	TRBJ2-7	CSASQDPYSEQYF	TGCAGTGCTAGTCAGGATCCGTATAGCGAGCAGTACTTC
TRBV19	-	15	-	TRBJ2-2	CASSIVGGHTGELFF	TGTGCCAGTAGTATAGTAGGGGGGCACACCGGGGAGCTGTTTTTT
TRBV6-5	TRBD1	15	-	TRBJ2-7	CASSSQTGGPDEQYF	TGTGCCAGCAGTTCCCAAACAGGGGGCCCCGACGAGCAGTACTTC
TRBV24-1	TRBD1	18	once	TRBJ1-1	CATSELARPGTGINEAFF	TGTGCCACCAGTGAGCTGGCTCGCCCGGGGACAGGGATAAATGAAGCTTTCTTT
TRBV7-2	-	13	-	TRBJ1-1	CASSSQQNTEAFF	TGTGCCAGCAGCTCCCAACAAAACACTGAAGCTTTCTTT
TRBV9	TRBD2	16	-	TRBJ2-4	CASSPVPSGGLNIQYF	TGTGCCAGCAGCCCCGTACCCAGCGGGGGTTTGAACATTCAGTACTTC
TRBV27	-	13	-	TRBJ1-2	CASSLWPIYGYTF	TGTGCCAGCAGTTTATGGCCCATCTATGGCTACACCTTC
TRBV7-6	-	11	once	TRBJ2-1	CASSLGNEQFF	TGTGCCAGCAGCTTAGGAAATGAGCAGTTCTTC
TRBV7-9	TRBD2	18	-	TRBJ2-3	CASSLGASAGVRADTQYF	TGTGCCAGCAGCTTAGGGGCTTCTGCGGGAGTTAGGGCAGATACGCAGTATTTT
TRBV4-1	-	16	-	TRBJ1-1	CASSPQVQGFNTEAFF	TGCGCCAGCAGCCCGCAAGTACAGGGCTTCAACACTGAAGCTTTCTTT